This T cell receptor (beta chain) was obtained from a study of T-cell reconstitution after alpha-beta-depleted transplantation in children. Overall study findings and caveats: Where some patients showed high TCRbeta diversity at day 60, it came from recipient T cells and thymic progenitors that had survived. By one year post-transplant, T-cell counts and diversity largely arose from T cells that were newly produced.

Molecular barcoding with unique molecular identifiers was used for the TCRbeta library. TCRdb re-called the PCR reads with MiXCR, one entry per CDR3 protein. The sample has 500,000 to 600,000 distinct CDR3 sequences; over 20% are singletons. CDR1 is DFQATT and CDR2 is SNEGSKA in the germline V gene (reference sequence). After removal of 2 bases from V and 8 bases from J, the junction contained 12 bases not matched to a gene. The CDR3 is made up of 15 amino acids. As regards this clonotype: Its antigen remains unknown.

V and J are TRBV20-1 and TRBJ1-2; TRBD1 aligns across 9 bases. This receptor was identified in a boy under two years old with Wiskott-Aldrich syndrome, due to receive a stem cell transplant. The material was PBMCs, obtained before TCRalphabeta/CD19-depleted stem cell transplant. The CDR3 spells CSARSVLGQGDGYTF. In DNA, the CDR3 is TGCAGTGCTAGAAGCGTCCTGGGACAGGGAGACGGCTACACCTTC.